This T cell receptor beta chain was identified during a study of cytomegalovirus exposure and HLA in healthy donors. Study conclusions and caveats: Reported performance of the classifier showed diagnosis of cytomegalovirus status with high specificity and sensitivity.

About this clone itself: Its specificity is not known.

The CDR3 length is 13 residues. Trimming took 6 bases from V and 7 from J; bases not matched to a gene: 8. Germline CDR1 is SGHAT and CDR2 is FQNNGV. 60 Vbeta and 13 Jbeta primers were used in PCR. The protocol was immunoSEQ multiplex PCR, while the TCRdb copy is restricted to in-frame clones and leaves out a portion. The data hold around 220,000 clones, with 60% to 80% observed a single time. The sequence derives from a man aged 18-30 years in good health and CMV-seronegative. The V call is TRBV11-2, the J call TRBJ1-2; 7 bases align to TRBD1. Sequences were obtained from PBMCs. The CDR3 nucleotides read TGTGCCAGCAGGGGCAGGGGGGTGTCTGGCTACACCTTC. It codes for CASRGRGVSGYTF.